Listed below are T cell receptor beta chains from one sample, sequenced in a study of identical twins. TCRdb reprocessed the 5' RACE reads with MiXCR, giving one entry per CDR3 protein. Of 600,000 to 700,000 distinct CDR3 sequences in the sample, 21% were seen once. The sample was also reused in another study, on T cells expressing NK-cell markers.

The specimen was PBMCs. All receptors derive from a young woman in good health. Both conserved end residues are part of each CDR3. A D gene is named only where the DNA matches it firmly. Size values are once, few and many counts, or a class for expanded clones, and some rows have none.

v_call: TRBV4-3
clone_size: NA
d_call: NA
j_call: TRBJ2-3
cdr3_aa: CASSQDWQGGLLLHTQYF

v_call: TRBV9
clone_size: few
d_call: TRBD2
j_call: TRBJ2-7
cdr3_aa: CASSVGASGTYEQYF

v_call: TRBV15
clone_size: many
d_call: NA
j_call: TRBJ2-1
cdr3_aa: CATSPGGWNEQFF

v_call: TRBV29-1
clone_size: NA
d_call: NA
j_call: TRBJ2-7
cdr3_aa: CSVARASVSYEQYF

v_call: TRBV12-3/TRBV12-4
clone_size: NA
d_call: NA
j_call: TRBJ2-3
cdr3_aa: CASSLQGGRDTQYF

v_call: TRBV6-1
clone_size: NA
d_call: NA
j_call: TRBJ1-1
cdr3_aa: CASSPLGHAGAEAFF

v_call: TRBV2
clone_size: few
d_call: NA
j_call: TRBJ1-6
cdr3_aa: CASTSPLHF

v_call: TRBV7-9
clone_size: many
d_call: TRBD2
j_call: TRBJ2-1
cdr3_aa: CASSKSGLAGLNEQFF

v_call: TRBV20-1
clone_size: NA
d_call: NA
j_call: TRBJ2-7
cdr3_aa: CSARNRFRSYEQYF

v_call: TRBV20-1
clone_size: few
d_call: NA
j_call: TRBJ2-1
cdr3_aa: CSALYYRDLNNEQFF

v_call: TRBV6-1
clone_size: many
d_call: NA
j_call: TRBJ1-5
cdr3_aa: CASRRNSNQPQHF

v_call: TRBV20-1
clone_size: few
d_call: NA
j_call: TRBJ2-7
cdr3_aa: CSASRGAGEQYF

v_call: TRBV5-1
clone_size: many
d_call: TRBD2
j_call: TRBJ2-1
cdr3_aa: CASSLTSGSDNEQFF

v_call: TRBV29-1
clone_size: many
d_call: TRBD1
j_call: TRBJ2-7
cdr3_aa: CSVRLEDRGAYF

v_call: TRBV6-5
clone_size: NA
d_call: TRBD1
j_call: TRBJ2-7
cdr3_aa: CASSYLAGGEQYF

v_call: TRBV29-1
clone_size: NA
d_call: NA
j_call: TRBJ2-1
cdr3_aa: CSVGPLGGDEQFF

v_call: TRBV20-1
clone_size: few
d_call: NA
j_call: TRBJ2-1
cdr3_aa: CSARDHSPHLGGSYNEQFF

v_call: TRBV7-6
clone_size: NA
d_call: NA
j_call: TRBJ2-7
cdr3_aa: CASTPQDGSYEQYF

v_call: TRBV10-3
clone_size: few
d_call: TRBD2
j_call: TRBJ2-1
cdr3_aa: CAISELGGGSYNEQFF

v_call: TRBV10-3
clone_size: few
d_call: TRBD1
j_call: TRBJ2-7
cdr3_aa: CAIRADRGRFEQYF

v_call: TRBV9
clone_size: few
d_call: NA
j_call: TRBJ2-7
cdr3_aa: CASSVARSSYEQYF

v_call: TRBV20-1
clone_size: few
d_call: NA
j_call: TRBJ1-4
cdr3_aa: CSARWNTGEKLFF

v_call: TRBV9
clone_size: NA
d_call: NA
j_call: TRBJ2-1
cdr3_aa: CASSGDGGRSEQFF

v_call: TRBV20-1
clone_size: many
d_call: NA
j_call: TRBJ2-3
cdr3_aa: CSAPFRDTQYF

v_call: TRBV5-1
clone_size: NA
d_call: NA
j_call: TRBJ1-2
cdr3_aa: CASSPSTGSTRGLYTF

v_call: TRBV10-3
clone_size: many
d_call: NA
j_call: TRBJ2-1
cdr3_aa: CAISGASANEQFF